A selection of T cell receptor beta chains follows, all from one sample in a study of T and B cells in COVID-19 patients. TCRdb re-called the multiplex PCR reads with MiXCR, one entry per CDR3 protein. The table records 10,000 or so distinct CDR3 sequences, 33% of them present only once. Sequences were obtained from blood. Receptor source: a human donor with active COVID-19. Both conserved end residues are part of each CDR3. D genes are given only for firm matches. Only part of the rows carry a size: once, few, many, or a class if the clone is expanded.

>TRBV13|once|TRBD2
CASSLAGGRKTQYF
>TRBV27|NA|TRBD2
CASMGTSGGAADTQYF
>TRBV20-1|NA|TRBD2
CSAEAAGLADNEQFF
>TRBV4-3|few|NA
CASSQSAGDNYGYTF
>TRBV11-1|NA|TRBD1
CASRFRTGRPMAQYF
>TRBV6-5|few|NA
CASSRTVQETQYF
>TRBV6-4|few|NA
CASSDVSTGELFF
>TRBV29-1|NA|TRBD1
CSVGQGANTGELFF
>TRBV11-1|medium-sized|NA
CASSLSGQSNQPQHF
>TRBV5-4|NA|NA
CASSQETVNYGYTF
>TRBV6-5|medium-sized|NA
CASSRDGSYEQYF
>TRBV12-3/TRBV12-4|NA|TRBD2
CASSPGGANGGELFF
>TRBV29-1|NA|TRBD1
CSVGDRGANEQFF
>TRBV19|medium-sized|NA
CASSMPGSNYGYTF
>TRBV13|medium-sized|NA
CASSLEGDGNTIYF
>TRBV20-1|few|TRBD1
CSARDPFGQGVVETQYF
>TRBV7-2|NA|NA
CASSFQGGQETQYF
>TRBV5-5|NA|TRBD1
CASSPTGGVSGELFF
>TRBV12-3/TRBV12-4|medium-sized|TRBD2
CASRRLAGTNTGELFF
>TRBV6-1|few|TRBD1
CASNYRDRRFEETQYF
>TRBV19|medium-sized|NA
CASRGGVSNQPQHF
>TRBV18|medium-sized|TRBD1
CASSPGTGYHSPLHF
>TRBV6-1|NA|TRBD1
CASRKRTGGSLAGAITDTQYF
>TRBV7-7|few|TRBD1
CASSQSGTAYNEQFF
>TRBV6-5|NA|NA
CASSFPSPLTNEKLFF
>TRBV2|once|NA
CASRGYGETQYF
>TRBV13|medium-sized|TRBD2
CASSRSSGGASTGELFF
>TRBV5-1|NA|NA
CASSGNGGAKNIQYF
>TRBV19|few|NA
CASSIGGLGMNTEAFF
>TRBV12-3/TRBV12-4|NA|NA
CASSFPLRDSPLHF
>TRBV20-1|few|TRBD1
CSAPRTGTYGYTF
>TRBV5-4|NA|NA
CASSQADYGYTF
>TRBV5-4|few|TRBD2
CASTISGGGLETQYF
>TRBV19|NA|NA
CASSIGLLPGRTEAFF
>TRBV6-5|NA|NA
CASSLGVARGYTF
>TRBV12-3/TRBV12-4|NA|NA
CASSTRQVGTEAFF
>TRBV6-1|NA|NA
CASRSTALNTEAFF
>TRBV6-1|few|TRBD1
CASSGGTGVGGEQYF
>TRBV20-1|NA|TRBD1
CSARDWTGGYTTSTDTQYF
>TRBV5-5|few|TRBD2
CASSSASGVRTDTQYF
>TRBV5-4|NA|TRBD1
CASSPGQGRSGNTIYF
>TRBV5-6|NA|NA
CASSLEGGWGYTF
>TRBV18|NA|TRBD1
CASSPQGATNEKLFF
>TRBV6-1|once|TRBD2
CASRQDGAGGLGTQYF
>TRBV6-1|NA|NA
CASSDERNGFGEQYF
>TRBV6-1|NA|NA
CASTPKGGTGNTIYF
>TRBV27|medium-sized|NA
CASSSLADPELFF
>TRBV18|few|NA
CASSPYSNQPQHF
>TRBV5-1|NA|TRBD1
CASSRQGSEQYF
>TRBV12-3/TRBV12-4|NA|TRBD1
CASSPDRGNGYTF
>TRBV11-2|NA|TRBD1
CASSLQGADGYTF
>TRBV24-1|hyperexpanded|TRBD1
CATSDPGTGTTGELFF
>TRBV20-1|NA|NA
CSAKGTVVGKLFF
>TRBV6-2/TRBV6-3|few|NA
CASSYRSSYEQYF
>TRBV6-2/TRBV6-3|NA|TRBD1
CASLMTGVYTDTQYF
>TRBV15|NA|NA
CATSPRVGVGQPQHF
>TRBV29-1|medium-sized|TRBD2
CSVDFGGANEQFF
>TRBV19|NA|NA
CASSISGSSSVYTF
>TRBV15|NA|NA
CATSMGLSLSNYGYTF
>TRBV19|medium-sized|NA
CASTGASRRGTDTQYF